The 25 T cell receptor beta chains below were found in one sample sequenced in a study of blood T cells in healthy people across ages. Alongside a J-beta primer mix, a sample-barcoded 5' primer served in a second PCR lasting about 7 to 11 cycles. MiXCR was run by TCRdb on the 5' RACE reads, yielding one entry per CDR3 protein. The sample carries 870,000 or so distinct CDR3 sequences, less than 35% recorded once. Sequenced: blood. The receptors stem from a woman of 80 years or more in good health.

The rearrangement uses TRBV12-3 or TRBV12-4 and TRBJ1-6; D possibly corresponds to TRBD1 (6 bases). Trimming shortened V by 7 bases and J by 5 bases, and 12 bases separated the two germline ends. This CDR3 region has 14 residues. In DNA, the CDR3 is TGTGCCAGCACCTCCGGGGGCCATAATTCACCCCTCCACTTT. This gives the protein CASTSGGHNSPLHF.

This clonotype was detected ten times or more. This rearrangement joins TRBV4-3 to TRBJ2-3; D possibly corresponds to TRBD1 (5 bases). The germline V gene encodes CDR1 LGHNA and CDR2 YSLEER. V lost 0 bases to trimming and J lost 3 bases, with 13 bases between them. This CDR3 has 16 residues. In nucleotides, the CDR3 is TGCGCCAGCAGCCAAGATGGGGCAGGGCAAACAGATACGCAGTATTTT. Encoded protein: CASSQDGAGQTDTQYF.

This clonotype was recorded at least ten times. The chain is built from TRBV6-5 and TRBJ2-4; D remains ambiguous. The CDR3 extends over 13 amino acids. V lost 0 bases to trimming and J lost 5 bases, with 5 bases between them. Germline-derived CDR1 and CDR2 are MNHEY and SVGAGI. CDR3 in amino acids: CASSYSRQNIQYF. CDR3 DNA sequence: TGTGCCAGCAGTTACTCAAGGCAAAACATTCAGTACTTC.

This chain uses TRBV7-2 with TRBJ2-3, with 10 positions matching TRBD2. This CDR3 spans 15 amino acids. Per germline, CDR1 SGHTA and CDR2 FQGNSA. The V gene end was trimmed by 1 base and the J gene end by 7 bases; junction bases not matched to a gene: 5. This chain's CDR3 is CASSLGAGGMNTQYF. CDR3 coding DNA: TGTGCCAGCAGCTTAGGAGCGGGGGGGATGAATACGCAGTATTTT. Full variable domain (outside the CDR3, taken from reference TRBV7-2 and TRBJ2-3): GAGVSQSPSNKVTEKGKDVELRCDPISGHTALYWYRQSLGQGLEFLIYFQGNSAPDKSGLPSDRFSAERTGGSVSTLTIQRTQQEDSAVYLCASSLGAGGMNTQYFGPGTRLTVL.

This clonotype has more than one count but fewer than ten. CDR3 in amino acids: CASSSGQVNSPLHF. The CDR3 DNA is TGTGCCAGCAGTTCGGGACAGGTTAATTCACCCCTCCACTTT. The J gene is TRBJ1-6, the V gene TRBV6-2 or TRBV6-3, with 8 bases fitting TRBD1. Looked up from germline, CDR1 is MNHEY and CDR2 is SVGEGT. V trimming: 4 bases; J trimming: 6 bases; junction bases outside the gene matches: 2. The CDR3 has 14 residues.

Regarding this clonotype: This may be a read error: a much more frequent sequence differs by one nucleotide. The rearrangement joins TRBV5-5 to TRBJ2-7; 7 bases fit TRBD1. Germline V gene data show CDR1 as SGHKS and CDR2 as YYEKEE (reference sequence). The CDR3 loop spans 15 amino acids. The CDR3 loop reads CANSLAQGLSYEQYF. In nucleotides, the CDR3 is TGTGCCAACAGCTTGGCACAGGGGCTGTCCTACGAGCAGTACTTC.

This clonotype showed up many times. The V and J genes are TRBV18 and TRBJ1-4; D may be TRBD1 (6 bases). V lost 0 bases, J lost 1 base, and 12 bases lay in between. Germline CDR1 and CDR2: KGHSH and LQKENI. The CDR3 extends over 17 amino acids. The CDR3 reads CASSPPTGGGTNEKLFF. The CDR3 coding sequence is TGTGCCAGCTCACCACCCACCGGAGGGGGAACTAATGAAAAACTGTTTTTT.

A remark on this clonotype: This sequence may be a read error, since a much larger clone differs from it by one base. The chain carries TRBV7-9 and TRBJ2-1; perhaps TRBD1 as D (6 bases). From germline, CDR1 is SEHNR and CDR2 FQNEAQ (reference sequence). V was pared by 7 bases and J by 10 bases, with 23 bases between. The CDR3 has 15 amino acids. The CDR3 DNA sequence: TGTGCCAGCACCAACCCTGCCCAGGGGATATACGAGCAGTTCTTC. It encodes CASTNPAQGIYEQFF.

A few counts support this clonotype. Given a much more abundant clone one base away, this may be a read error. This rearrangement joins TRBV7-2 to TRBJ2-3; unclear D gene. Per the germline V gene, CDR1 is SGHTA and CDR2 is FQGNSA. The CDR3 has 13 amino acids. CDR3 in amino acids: CASSSGRADAQYF. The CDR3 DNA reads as TGTGCCAGCAGCTCCGGACGGGCAGATGCGCAGTATTTT.

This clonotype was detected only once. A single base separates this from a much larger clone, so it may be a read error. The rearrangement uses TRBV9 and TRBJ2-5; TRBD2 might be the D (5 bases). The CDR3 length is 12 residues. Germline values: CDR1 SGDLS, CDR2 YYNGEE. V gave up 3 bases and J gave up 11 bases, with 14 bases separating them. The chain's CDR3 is CASSGPGYEQYF. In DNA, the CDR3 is TGTGCCAGCAGCGGCCCGGGGTATGAGCAGTACTTC.

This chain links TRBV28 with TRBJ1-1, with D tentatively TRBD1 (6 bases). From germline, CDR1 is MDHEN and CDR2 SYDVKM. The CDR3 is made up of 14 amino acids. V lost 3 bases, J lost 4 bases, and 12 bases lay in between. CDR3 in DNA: TGTGCCAGCAGTTTGCGTCCCAGGGGCACTGAAGCTTTCTTT. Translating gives CASSLRPRGTEAFF.

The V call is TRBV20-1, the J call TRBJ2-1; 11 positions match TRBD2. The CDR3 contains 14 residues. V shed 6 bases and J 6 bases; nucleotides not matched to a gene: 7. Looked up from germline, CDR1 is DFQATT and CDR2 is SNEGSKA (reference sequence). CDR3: CSALAGGPFNEQFF. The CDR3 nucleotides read TGCAGTGCGTTAGCGGGGGGGCCCTTCAATGAGCAGTTCTTC.

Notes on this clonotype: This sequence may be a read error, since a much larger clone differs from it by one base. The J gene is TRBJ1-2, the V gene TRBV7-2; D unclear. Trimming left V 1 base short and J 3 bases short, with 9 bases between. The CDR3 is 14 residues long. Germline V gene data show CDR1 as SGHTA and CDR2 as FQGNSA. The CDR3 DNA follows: TGTGCCAGCAGCTTAGGTCCCCAGTACTATGGCTACACCTTC. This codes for CASSLGPQYYGYTF.

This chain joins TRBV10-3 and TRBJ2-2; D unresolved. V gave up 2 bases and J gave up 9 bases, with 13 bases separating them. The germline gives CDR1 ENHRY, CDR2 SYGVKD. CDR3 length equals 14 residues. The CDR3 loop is CAISEPRAHRELFF. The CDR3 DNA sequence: TGTGCCATCAGTGAGCCACGGGCGCACCGGGAGCTGTTTTTT.

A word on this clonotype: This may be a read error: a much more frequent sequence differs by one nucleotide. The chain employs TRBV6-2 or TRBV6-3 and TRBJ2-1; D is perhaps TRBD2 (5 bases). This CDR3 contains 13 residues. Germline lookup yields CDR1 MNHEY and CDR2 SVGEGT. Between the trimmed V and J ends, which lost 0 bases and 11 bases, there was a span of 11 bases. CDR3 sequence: CASSYSYRDQQFF. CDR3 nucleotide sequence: TGTGCCAGCAGTTACTCGTATCGGGATCAGCAGTTCTTC.

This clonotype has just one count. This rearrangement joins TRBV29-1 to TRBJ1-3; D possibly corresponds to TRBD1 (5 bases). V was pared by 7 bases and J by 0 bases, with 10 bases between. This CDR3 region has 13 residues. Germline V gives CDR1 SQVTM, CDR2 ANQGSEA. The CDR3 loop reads CSATGLSGNTIYF. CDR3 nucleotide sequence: TGCAGCGCTACAGGTCTCTCTGGAAACACCATATATTTT.

This CDR3 reads CASRPLGIGEKLFF. The DNA for the CDR3 is TGTGCCAGCAGGCCTCTTGGGATCGGCGAAAAACTGTTTTTT. This chain links TRBV2 with TRBJ1-4, with D uncertain. The length of the CDR3 is 14 residues. The V and J ends lost 6 bases and 8 bases respectively, with 16 bases between them. Germline V gene sequence: CDR1 SNHLY, CDR2 FYNNEI.

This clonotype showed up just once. In nucleotides, the CDR3 is TGTGCCAGCAGTTTAGGCAGGTCCTACGAGCAGTTCTTC. Translation: CASSLGRSYEQFF. The gene calls are TRBV27 and TRBJ2-1; D ambiguous. Germline V CDR1 and CDR2: MNHEY, SMNVEV (reference sequence). The CDR3 covers 13 residues. V lost 2 bases and J lost 10, with 12 bases in between.

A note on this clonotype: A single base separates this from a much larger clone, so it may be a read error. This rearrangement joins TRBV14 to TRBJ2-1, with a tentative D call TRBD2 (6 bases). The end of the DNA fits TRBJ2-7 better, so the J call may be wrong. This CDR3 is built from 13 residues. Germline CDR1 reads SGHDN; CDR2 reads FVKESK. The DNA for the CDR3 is TGTGCCAGCATGCGCGGGACCTACAATGAGCAGTACTTC. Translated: CASMRGTYNEQYF.

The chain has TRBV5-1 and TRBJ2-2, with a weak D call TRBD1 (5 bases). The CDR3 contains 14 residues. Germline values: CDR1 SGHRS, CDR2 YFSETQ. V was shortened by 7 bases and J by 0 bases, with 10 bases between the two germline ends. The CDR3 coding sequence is TGCGCCAGCCTCAGGGCTACGAACACCGGGGAGCTGTTTTTT. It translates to CASLRATNTGELFF.

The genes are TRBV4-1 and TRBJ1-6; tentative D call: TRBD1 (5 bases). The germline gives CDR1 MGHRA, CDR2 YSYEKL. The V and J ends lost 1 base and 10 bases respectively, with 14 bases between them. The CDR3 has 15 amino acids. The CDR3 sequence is CASSQVGRAQSPLHF. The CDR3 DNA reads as TGCGCCAGCAGCCAAGTGGGCAGGGCACAATCACCCCTCCACTTT.

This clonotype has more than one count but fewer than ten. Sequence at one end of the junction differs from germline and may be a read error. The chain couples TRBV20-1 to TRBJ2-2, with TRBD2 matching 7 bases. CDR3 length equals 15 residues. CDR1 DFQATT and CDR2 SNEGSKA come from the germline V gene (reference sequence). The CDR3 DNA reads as TGCAGTGCTTCCCCCGGGGGGTTTGGAACCGGGGAGCCGTTTTTT. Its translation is CSASPGGFGTGEPFF.

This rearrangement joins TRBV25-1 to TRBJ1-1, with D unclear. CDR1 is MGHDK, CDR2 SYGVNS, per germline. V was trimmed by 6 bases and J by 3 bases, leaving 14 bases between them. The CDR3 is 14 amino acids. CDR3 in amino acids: CASRESGIYTEAFF. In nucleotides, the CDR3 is TGTGCCAGCAGAGAGTCAGGAATCTACACTGAAGCTTTCTTT.

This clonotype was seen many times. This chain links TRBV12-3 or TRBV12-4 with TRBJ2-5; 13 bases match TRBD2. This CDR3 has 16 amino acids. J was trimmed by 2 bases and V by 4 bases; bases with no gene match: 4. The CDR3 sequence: CASSSRLAGGQETQYF. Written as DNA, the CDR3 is TGTGCCAGCAGTTCAAGACTAGCGGGGGGACAAGAGACCCAGTACTTC.

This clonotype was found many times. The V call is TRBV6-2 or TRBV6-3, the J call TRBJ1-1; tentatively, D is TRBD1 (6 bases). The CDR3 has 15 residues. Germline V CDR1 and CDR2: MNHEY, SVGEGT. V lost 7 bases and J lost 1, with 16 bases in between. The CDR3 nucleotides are TGTGCCAGCACCTCGGGGGGCAGCGGGAACACTGAAGCTTTCTTT. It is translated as CASTSGGSGNTEAFF.